These 7 T cell receptor beta chains originate from one sample sequenced in a study of cytomegalovirus exposure and HLA in healthy donors. Researchers ran the PCR with 60 Vbeta and 13 Jbeta primers. TCRdb keeps only in-frame clones here, not all; method: immunoSEQ multiplex PCR. There are 200,000 to 250,000 clones in the sample; about 85% occur only once, and about 1.2% lies in the top ten. The specimen sequenced was PBMCs. The source of these receptors is a human donor in good health.

This clone occurred once. V gene TRBV6-5 combines with J gene TRBJ2-7; 7 nucleotides align to TRBD1. Unmatched junction bases numbered 13, after V lost 6 bases and J lost 5 bases. The CDR3 loop spans 15 amino acids. CDR1 and CDR2 (germline): MNHEY, SVGAGI. The CDR3 region is CASSLNRGSHHEQYF. CDR3 in DNA: TGTGCCAGCAGCCTAAACAGGGGATCTCACCACGAGCAGTACTTC.

The chain links TRBV29-1 to TRBJ1-2; no reliable D call. This CDR3 is 11 amino acids long. Germline V gene lookup returns CDR1 SQVTM and CDR2 ANQGSEA. V lost 3 bases and J 8 bases, leaving 10 bases between the germline ends. The CDR3 reads CSVDSRGGYTF. The CDR3 DNA reads TGCAGCGTTGACTCCCGAGGGGGCTACACCTTC. Using reference TRBV29-1 and TRBJ1-2 for the parts outside the CDR3, the full variable domain is SAVISQKPSRDICQRGTSLTIQCQVDSQVTMMFWYRQQPGQSLTLIATANQGSEATYESGFVIDKFPISRPNLTFSTLTVSNMSPEDSSIYLCSVDSRGGYTFGSGTRLTVV.

The gene calls are TRBV4-2 and TRBJ1-1; 9 positions match TRBD1. The CDR3 runs 18 residues. The J segment lost 5 bases and the V segment lost 0 bases, leaving 13 bases of the junction unmatched. The germline V gene encodes CDR1 LGHNA and CDR2 YNFKEQ. The CDR3 coding sequence is TGTGCCAGCAGCCAAGATGCTGTGGGTCGAGACAGGGGGACTGAAGCTTTCTTT. Amino acids: CASSQDAVGRDRGTEAFF.

The chain has TRBV11-2 and TRBJ2-3, with a possible D match to TRBD1 (5 bases). Germline V lookup: CDR1 SGHAT, CDR2 FQNNGV. This CDR3 comprises 13 residues. The V gene lost 5 bases and the J gene lost 14 bases, with 20 bases spanning the gap. The CDR3 bases are TGTGCCAGCAGCACAGGAGCTTCGTTCTTTAGGTATTTT. Protein sequence: CASSTGASFFRYF.

The chain has TRBV2 and TRBJ2-5, with 8 bases fitting TRBD2. The CDR3 spans 16 residues. CDR1 and CDR2 (germline): SNHLY, FYNNEI. V dropped 5 bases and J dropped 5; count of bases not matched to a gene: 13. CDR3 sequence (DNA): TGTGCCAGCAGTCTAACGGGAGGGGTTCGCGGGGAGACCCAGTACTTC. Its protein product is CASSLTGGVRGETQYF.

The V call is TRBV6-1, the J call TRBJ2-2, with 9 bases that match TRBD1. This CDR3 region has 15 residues. Germline-derived CDR1 and CDR2 are MNHNS and SASEGT. V dropped 7 bases and J dropped 6; count of bases not matched to a gene: 9. The CDR3 bases are TGTGCCAGCAATCCTAGGGACAGGGATGCCGGGGAGCTGTTTTTT. Translating gives CASNPRDRDAGELFF.

This sequence joins TRBV6-1 and TRBJ2-7; D might be TRBD2 (5 bases). The CDR3 sequence is 13 residues long. CDR1 is MNHNS and CDR2 is SASEGT in the germline V gene. Trimming removed 8 bases from V and 3 bases from J, with 14 bases in between. CDR3 bases: TGTGCCAGCCTGGGCGGGTCAAACTACGAGCAGTACTTC. Protein: CASLGGSNYEQYF.